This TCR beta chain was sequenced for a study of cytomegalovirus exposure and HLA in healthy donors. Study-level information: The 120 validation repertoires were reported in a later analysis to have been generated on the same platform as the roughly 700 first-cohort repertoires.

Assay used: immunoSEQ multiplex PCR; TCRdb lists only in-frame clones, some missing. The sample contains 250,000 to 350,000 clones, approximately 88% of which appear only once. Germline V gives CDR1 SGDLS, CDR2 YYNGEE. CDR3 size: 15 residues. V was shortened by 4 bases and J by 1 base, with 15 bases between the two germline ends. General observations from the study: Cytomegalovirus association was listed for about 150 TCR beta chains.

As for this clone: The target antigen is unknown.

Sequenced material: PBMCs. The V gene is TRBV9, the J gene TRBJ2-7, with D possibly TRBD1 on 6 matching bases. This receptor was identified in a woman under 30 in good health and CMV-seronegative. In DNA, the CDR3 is TGTGCCAGCAGCCTCAGTCAGACAGGTTCCTACGAGCAGTACTTC. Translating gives CASSLSQTGSYEQYF.